This entry concerns a single T cell receptor beta chain. Sequencing used immunoSEQ multiplex PCR; TCRdb keeps in-frame clones, though not all of them. The sample shows approximately 350,000 clones, more than 80% of them seen only once. Trimming removed 6 bases at V and 3 bases at J, with 12 bases between. This CDR3 has 14 amino acids. CDR1 is MRHNA, CDR2 SNTAGT, per germline. Recruited during active infection, patients (from Seattle) were subsequently followed longitudinally. This entry is derived from a study of blood T cell repertoires in COVID-19. The overall study: COVID-19 samples collected from the United States, Italy and Spain covered acute and convalescent phases.

Specimen: peripheral blood. This sequence joins TRBV6-4 and TRBJ2-1; D is possibly TRBD1 (5 bases). The receptor was isolated from a woman aged 30 to 39 with COVID-19, enrolled during active disease. This chain's CDR3 is CASRKQENYNEQFF. In DNA form, the CDR3 reads TGTGCCAGCAGAAAACAGGAGAACTACAATGAGCAGTTCTTC.